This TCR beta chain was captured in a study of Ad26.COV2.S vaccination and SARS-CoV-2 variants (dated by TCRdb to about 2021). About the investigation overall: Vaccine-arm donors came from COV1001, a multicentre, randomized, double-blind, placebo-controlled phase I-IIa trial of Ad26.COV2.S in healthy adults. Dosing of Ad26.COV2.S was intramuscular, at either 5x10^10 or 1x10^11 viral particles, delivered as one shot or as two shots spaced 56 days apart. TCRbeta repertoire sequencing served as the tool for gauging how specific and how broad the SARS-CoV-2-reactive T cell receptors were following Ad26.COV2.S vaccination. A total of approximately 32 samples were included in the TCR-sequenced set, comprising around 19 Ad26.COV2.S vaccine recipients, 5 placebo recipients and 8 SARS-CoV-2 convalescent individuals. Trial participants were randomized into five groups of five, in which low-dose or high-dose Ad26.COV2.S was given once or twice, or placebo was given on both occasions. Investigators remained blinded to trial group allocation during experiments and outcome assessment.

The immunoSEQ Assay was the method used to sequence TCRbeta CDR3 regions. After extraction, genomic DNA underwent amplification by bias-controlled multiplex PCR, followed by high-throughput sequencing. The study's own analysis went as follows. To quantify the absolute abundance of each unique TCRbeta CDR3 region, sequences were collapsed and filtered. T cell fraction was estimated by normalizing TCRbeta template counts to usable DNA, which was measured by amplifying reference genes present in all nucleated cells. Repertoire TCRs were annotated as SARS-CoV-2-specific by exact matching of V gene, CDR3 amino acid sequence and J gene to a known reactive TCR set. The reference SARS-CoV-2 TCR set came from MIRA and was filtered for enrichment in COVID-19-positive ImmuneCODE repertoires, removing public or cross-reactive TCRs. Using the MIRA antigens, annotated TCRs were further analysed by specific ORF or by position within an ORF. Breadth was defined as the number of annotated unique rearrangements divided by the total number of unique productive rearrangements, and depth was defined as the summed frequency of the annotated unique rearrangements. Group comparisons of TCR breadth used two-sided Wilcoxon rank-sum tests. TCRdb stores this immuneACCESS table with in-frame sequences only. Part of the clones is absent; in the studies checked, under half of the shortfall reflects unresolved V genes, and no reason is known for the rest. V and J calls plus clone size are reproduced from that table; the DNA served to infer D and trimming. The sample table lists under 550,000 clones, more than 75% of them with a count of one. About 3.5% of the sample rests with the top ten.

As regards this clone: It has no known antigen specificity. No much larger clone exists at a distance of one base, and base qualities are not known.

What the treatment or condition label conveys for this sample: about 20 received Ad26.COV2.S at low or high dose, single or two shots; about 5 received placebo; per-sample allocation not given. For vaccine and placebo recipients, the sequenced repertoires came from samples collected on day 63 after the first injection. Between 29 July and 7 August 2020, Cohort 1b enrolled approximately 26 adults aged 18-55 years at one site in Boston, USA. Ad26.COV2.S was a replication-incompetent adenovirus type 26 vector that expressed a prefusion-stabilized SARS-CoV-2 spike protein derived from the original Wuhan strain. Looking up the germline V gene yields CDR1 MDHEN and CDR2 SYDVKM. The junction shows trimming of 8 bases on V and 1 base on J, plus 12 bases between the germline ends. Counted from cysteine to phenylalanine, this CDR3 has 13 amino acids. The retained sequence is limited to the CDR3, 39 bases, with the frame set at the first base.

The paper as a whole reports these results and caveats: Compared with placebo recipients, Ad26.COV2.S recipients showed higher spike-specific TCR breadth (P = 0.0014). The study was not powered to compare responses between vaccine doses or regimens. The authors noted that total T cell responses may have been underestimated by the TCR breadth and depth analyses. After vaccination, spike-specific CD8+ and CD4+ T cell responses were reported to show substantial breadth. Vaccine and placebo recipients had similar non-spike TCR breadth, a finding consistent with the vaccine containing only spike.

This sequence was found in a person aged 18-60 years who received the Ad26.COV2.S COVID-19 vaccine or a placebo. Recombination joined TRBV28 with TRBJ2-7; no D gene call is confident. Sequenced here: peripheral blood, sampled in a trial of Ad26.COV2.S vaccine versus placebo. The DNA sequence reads TGTGCCAGCTTACACGCATCATCCTACGAGCAGTACTTC. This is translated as CASLHASSYEQYF.